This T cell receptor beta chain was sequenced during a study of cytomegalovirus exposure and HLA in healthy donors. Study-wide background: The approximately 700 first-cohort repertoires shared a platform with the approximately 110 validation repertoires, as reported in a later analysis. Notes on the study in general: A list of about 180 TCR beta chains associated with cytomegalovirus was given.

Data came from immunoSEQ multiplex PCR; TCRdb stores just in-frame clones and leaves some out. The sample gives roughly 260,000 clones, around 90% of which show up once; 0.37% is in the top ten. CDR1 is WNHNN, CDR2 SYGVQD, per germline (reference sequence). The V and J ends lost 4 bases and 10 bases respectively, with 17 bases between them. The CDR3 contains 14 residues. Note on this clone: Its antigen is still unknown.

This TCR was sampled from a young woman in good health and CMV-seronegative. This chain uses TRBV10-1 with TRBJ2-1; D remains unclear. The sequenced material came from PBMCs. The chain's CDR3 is CASSASSAMMEQFF. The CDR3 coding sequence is TGCGCCAGCAGTGCAAGTAGTGCAATGATGGAGCAGTTCTTC.